A selection of T cell receptor beta chains follows, all from one sample in a study of T-cell memory formation after mild COVID-19. TCRdb fed the 5' RACE reads into MiXCR, producing one record per CDR3 protein. The sample shows some 350,000 distinct CDR3 sequences, roughly 13% of them seen only once. Sequenced input: PBMCs or a T cell subset sorted from them (not recorded which). The receptors derive from a man aged 18 to 30 who had mild COVID-19 (a few samples of this study predate the infection). Cell type and time point are not known. The CDR3 runs from the conserved cysteine through the conserved F or W. The D gene is left open where the match is weak. The size of a clone is reported for some rows only, either as once, few or many, or as a class for expanded clones.

TRBJ1-6	TRBD1	TRBV6-5	.	TGTGCCAGCAGCCGGAGGACAGGGTCGAACTCACCCCTCCACTTT	CASSRRTGSNSPLHF
TRBJ2-1	TRBD1	TRBV9	.	TGTGCCAGCAGCACCTGGGACAGCTCCTACAATGAGCAGTTCTTC	CASSTWDSSYNEQFF
TRBJ1-2	.	TRBV24-1	once	TGTGCCACCAGTGATCGGGGTAACTATGGCTACACCTTC	CATSDRGNYGYTF
TRBJ2-1	TRBD1	TRBV5-1	few	TGCGCCAGCAGCTCGTGGGACAGGGCTATTACGGATGAGCAGTTCTTC	CASSSWDRAITDEQFF
TRBJ2-2	.	TRBV10-3	few	TGTGCCATCAGTGAGTTTCGCGGGCCCAACACCGGGGAGCTGTTTTTT	CAISEFRGPNTGELFF
TRBJ2-1	.	TRBV5-1	.	TGCGCCAGCAGCGAAGGAGGGTTTCACTACAATGAGCAGTTCTTC	CASSEGGFHYNEQFF
TRBJ2-1	TRBD1	TRBV5-1	few	TGCGCCAGCAGCTTGGGACAGGGCCTGGGGAATGAGCAGTTCTTC	CASSLGQGLGNEQFF
TRBJ1-1	TRBD1	TRBV28	.	TGTGCCAGCAAACCAGGGGGTTGGACTGAAGCTTTCTTT	CASKPGGWTEAFF
TRBJ2-1	.	TRBV4-3	many	TGCGCCAGCAGCCAAGAGCGAGCGGCATACAATGAGCAGTTCTTC	CASSQERAAYNEQFF
TRBJ2-3	.	TRBV3-1	.	TGTGCCATTGGCACCGCCGGAGCACATACGCAGTATTTT	CAIGTAGAHTQYF
TRBJ1-4	TRBD1	TRBV20-1	few	TGCAGTGCTAGAGGGTGGGACAGCTTGAATGAAAAACTGTTTTTT	CSARGWDSLNEKLFF
TRBJ2-3	TRBD2	TRBV20-1	few	TGCAGTGCTAGAGCTAGCGGGGGGGTCTATACGCAGTATTTT	CSARASGGVYTQYF
TRBJ2-7	.	TRBV18	.	TGTGCCAGCTCTCAACTTGGGCGCGAGCAGTACTTC	CASSQLGREQYF
TRBJ1-6	.	TRBV5-1	many	TGCGCCAGCAGCCCCGTGTCGGGCTCCTATAATTCACCCCTCCACTTT	CASSPVSGSYNSPLHF
TRBJ2-3	TRBD2	TRBV7-3	.	TGTGCCAGCAGCTTAACTAGCGGGCGCACAGATACGCAGTATTTT	CASSLTSGRTDTQYF
TRBJ2-3	.	TRBV27	.	TGTGCCAGCAGTTTATCGAGGGTTCAGATTTTGGATACGCAGTATTTT	CASSLSRVQILDTQYF
TRBJ1-2	.	TRBV7-9	.	TGTGCCAGCAGCTTAGCGCCGTCAGGCAATTCGTATGGCTACACCTTC	CASSLAPSGNSYGYTF
TRBJ2-7	.	TRBV5-5	.	TGTGCCAGCATCAAGAGGGAAAGTGGCTACGAGCAGTACTTC	CASIKRESGYEQYF
TRBJ2-1	.	TRBV6-2/TRBV6-3	once	TGTGCCAGCAGTTACCGAGGGGGGGTTTACAATGAGCAGTTCTTC	CASSYRGGVYNEQFF
TRBJ1-1	TRBD1	TRBV5-1	.	TGCGCCAGCAGCTCGGGGACAGGCTTTAGTGAAGCTTTCTTT	CASSSGTGFSEAFF
TRBJ2-6	.	TRBV3-1	few	TGTGCCAGCAACCGAGCCGGAGCTGGGGCCAACGTCCTGACTTTC	CASNRAGAGANVLTF
TRBJ2-3	.	TRBV10-3	few	TGTGCCATCAGTGAGTCGAGTCTGCGGGGTCGTCAGGCGCAGTATTTT	CAISESSLRGRQAQYF
TRBJ1-4	TRBD1	TRBV3-1	once	TGTGCCAGCAGCCAATTTTTGTCGGGACAGGGGGAAAAACTGTTTTTT	CASSQFLSGQGEKLFF
TRBJ2-2	.	TRBV5-1	few	TGCGCCAGCAGCTTAATGGGGAACACCGGGGAGCTGTTTTTT	CASSLMGNTGELFF
TRBJ2-1	.	TRBV24-1	.	TGTGCCACCAGGGAGCAGGGGAAAAACAATGAGCAGTTCTTC	CATREQGKNNEQFF
TRBJ2-3	TRBD2	TRBV24-1	few	TGTGCCACCAGTGACCCGAAGCGGGGACTAGACACAGATACGCAGTATTTT	CATSDPKRGLDTDTQYF
TRBJ1-5	.	TRBV6-5	many	TGTGCCAGCAGTCTCCGGGCCGAGCGGCCCCAGCATTTT	CASSLRAERPQHF
TRBJ2-3	TRBD2	TRBV12-3/TRBV12-4	few	TGTGCCAGTACCCTCAGCGGGGGCGGGGGCACAGATACGCAGTATTTT	CASTLSGGGGTDTQYF
TRBJ2-1	.	TRBV20-1	.	TGCAGTGCCACAGGGAACTGGTCCTACAATGAGCAGTTCTTC	CSATGNWSYNEQFF
TRBJ2-7	.	TRBV12-5	.	TGTGCTAGTGGTTTGGTATTAGGCTCCTACGAGCAGTACTTC	CASGLVLGSYEQYF
TRBJ1-1	TRBD1	TRBV12-3/TRBV12-4	.	TGTGCCAGCAGTTCCCCGGGACAGGGGACTGAAGCTTTCTTT	CASSSPGQGTEAFF
TRBJ1-1	.	TRBV6-2/TRBV6-3	.	TGTGCCAGCAGTTGGTCCTCGGGCACTGAAGCTTTCTTT	CASSWSSGTEAFF
TRBJ1-6	.	TRBV7-3	.	TGTGCCAGCAGCTTATTGGGCAGGGGCGAGTCACCCCTCCACTTT	CASSLLGRGESPLHF
TRBJ1-2	.	TRBV20-1	many	TGCAGTGCCTCTCGGGGGGAAAGCTACACCTTC	CSASRGESYTF
TRBJ2-1	TRBD1	TRBV7-9	few	TGTGCCAGCAGCTTACTGCAGGGGGCCTACAATGAGCAGTTCTTC	CASSLLQGAYNEQFF
TRBJ1-1	.	TRBV9	few	TGTGCCAGCAGCATAGGGGCGGGTGGGGACACTGAAGCTTTCTTT	CASSIGAGGDTEAFF
TRBJ2-7	.	TRBV6-6	.	TGTGCCAGCAGTTATCGCAGGGACGAGCAGTACTTC	CASSYRRDEQYF
TRBJ2-7	TRBD2	TRBV4-1	.	TGCGCCAGCAGCCACCTTAGCGGGGGGGCCCACGAGCAGTACTTC	CASSHLSGGAHEQYF
TRBJ2-7	TRBD1	TRBV6-2/TRBV6-3	.	TGTGCCAGCAGTTACCCGGGACAGGGCTACGAGCAGTACTTC	CASSYPGQGYEQYF
TRBJ1-2	TRBD1	TRBV6-1	.	TGTGCCAGCAGAACGACAGGGGTCGGCTACACCTTC	CASRTTGVGYTF
TRBJ1-2	TRBD1	TRBV5-1	few	TGCGCCAGCAGCCGACGGTCGGGGACAGGGGTCCACTATGGCTACACCTTC	CASSRRSGTGVHYGYTF
TRBJ2-2	.	TRBV2	.	TGTGCCAGCAGCGCAGGCCTTGGGGCGGGATACACCGGGGAGCTGTTTTTT	CASSAGLGAGYTGELFF
TRBJ1-6	TRBD1	TRBV9	.	TGTGCCAGCAGCGACGGACAGGGGACGGGGTCACCCCTCCACTTT	CASSDGQGTGSPLHF
TRBJ1-3	.	TRBV29-1	.	TGCAGCGTTGTGGGGGAAGACTCTGGAAACACCATATATTTT	CSVVGEDSGNTIYF
TRBJ2-3	TRBD2	TRBV4-3	.	TGCGCCAGCAGCCAAGATGGTACTAGCGGGGGGTTAGATACGCAGTATTTT	CASSQDGTSGGLDTQYF
TRBJ1-6	.	TRBV12-3/TRBV12-4	few	TGTGCCAGCAGTTCCCCAGGGTTTCGGAATTCACCCCTCCACTTT	CASSSPGFRNSPLHF
TRBJ2-4	TRBD2	TRBV6-6	.	TGTGCCAGCAGGGGACTAGCGGGGATTGGGTACATTCAGTACTTC	CASRGLAGIGYIQYF